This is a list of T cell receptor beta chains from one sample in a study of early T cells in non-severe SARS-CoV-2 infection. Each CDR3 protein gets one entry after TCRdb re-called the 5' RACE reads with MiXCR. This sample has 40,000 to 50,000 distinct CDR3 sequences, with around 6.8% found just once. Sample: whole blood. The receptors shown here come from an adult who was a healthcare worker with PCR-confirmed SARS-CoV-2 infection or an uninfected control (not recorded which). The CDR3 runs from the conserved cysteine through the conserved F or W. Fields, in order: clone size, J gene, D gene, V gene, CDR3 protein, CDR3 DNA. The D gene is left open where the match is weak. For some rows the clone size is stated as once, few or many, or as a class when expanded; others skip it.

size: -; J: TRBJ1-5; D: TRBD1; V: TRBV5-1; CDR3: CASSLGGGEGQPQHF; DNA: TGCGCCAGCAGCTTGGGAGGGGGCGAGGGACAGCCCCAGCATTTT
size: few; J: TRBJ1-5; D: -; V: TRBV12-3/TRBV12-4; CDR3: CASSLGALSNQPQHF; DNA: TGTGCCAGCAGTTTAGGGGCACTTAGCAATCAGCCCCAGCATTTT
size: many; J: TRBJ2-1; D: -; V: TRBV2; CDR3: CASGGASPYNEQFF; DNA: TGTGCCAGCGGAGGGGCTTCTCCATACAATGAGCAGTTCTTC
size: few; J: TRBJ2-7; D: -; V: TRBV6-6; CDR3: CASSYSKSGRSYEQYF; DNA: TGTGCCAGCAGTTACTCTAAATCAGGGCGCTCCTACGAGCAGTACTTC
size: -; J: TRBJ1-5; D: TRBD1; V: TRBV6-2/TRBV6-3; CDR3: CASSPPTGGMGQPQHF; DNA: TGTGCCAGCAGCCCCCCGACAGGGGGGATGGGGCAGCCCCAGCATTTT
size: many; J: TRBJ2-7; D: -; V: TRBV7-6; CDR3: CASSLGAVAYEQYF; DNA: TGTGCCAGCAGCTTAGGGGCAGTAGCCTACGAGCAGTACTTC
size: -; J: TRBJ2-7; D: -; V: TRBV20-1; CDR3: CSAPSRDTSYEQYF; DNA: TGCAGTGCTCCCTCAAGAGACACCTCCTACGAGCAGTACTTC
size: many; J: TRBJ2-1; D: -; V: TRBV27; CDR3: CAPGGLYNEQFF; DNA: TGCGCCCCCGGGGGACTCTACAATGAGCAGTTCTTC
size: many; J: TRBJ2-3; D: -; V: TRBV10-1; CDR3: CASSDGVTTDTQYF; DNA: TGCGCCAGCAGTGATGGAGTCACAACAGATACGCAGTATTTT
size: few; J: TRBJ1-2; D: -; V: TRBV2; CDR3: CASSTDKNYGYTF; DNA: TGTGCCAGCAGTACGGACAAAAACTATGGCTACACCTTC
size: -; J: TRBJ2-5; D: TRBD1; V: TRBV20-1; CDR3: CSAARDREETQYF; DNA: TGCAGTGCAGCTCGCGACAGGGAAGAGACCCAGTACTTC
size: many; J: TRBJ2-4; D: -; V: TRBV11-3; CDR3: CASSLSPGVKNIQYF; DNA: TGTGCCTCCAGCCTTTCGCCGGGGGTTAAAAACATTCAGTACTTC
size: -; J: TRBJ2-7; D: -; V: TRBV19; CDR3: CASSTPGATYEQYF; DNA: TGTGCCAGTAGCACCCCCGGGGCCACCTACGAGCAGTACTTC
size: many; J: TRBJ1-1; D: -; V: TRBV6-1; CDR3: CASTEAFF; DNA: TGTGCCAGTACTGAAGCTTTCTTT
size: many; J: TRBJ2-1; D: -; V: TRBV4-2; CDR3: CASSQEVQGNEQFF; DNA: TGTGCCAGCAGCCAAGAGGTTCAGGGCAATGAGCAGTTCTTC
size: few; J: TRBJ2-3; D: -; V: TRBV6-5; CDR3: CASSYATGLPTDTQYF; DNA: TGTGCCAGCAGTTACGCGACAGGACTACCCACAGATACGCAGTATTTT
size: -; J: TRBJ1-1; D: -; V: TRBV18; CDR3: CASSQQGGAFF; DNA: TGTGCCAGCTCTCAACAGGGTGGAGCTTTCTTT
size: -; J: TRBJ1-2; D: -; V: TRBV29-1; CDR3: CSVDPQAPNYGYTF; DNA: TGCAGCGTTGACCCACAGGCCCCAAACTATGGCTACACCTTC
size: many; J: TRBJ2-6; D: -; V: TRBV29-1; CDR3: CSVEDRVWANVLTF; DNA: TGCAGCGTTGAAGACAGGGTTTGGGCCAACGTCCTGACTTTC
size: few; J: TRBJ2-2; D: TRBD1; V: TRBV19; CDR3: CASILGTGVLNTGELFF; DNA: TGTGCCAGTATCCTCGGGACAGGTGTATTGAACACCGGGGAGCTGTTTTTT
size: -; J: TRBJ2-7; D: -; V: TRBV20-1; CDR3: CSARDSVIPLPDSDPYEQYF; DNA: TGCAGTGCTAGAGATAGCGTTATCCCCTTACCCGACAGCGACCCCTACGAGCAGTACTTC
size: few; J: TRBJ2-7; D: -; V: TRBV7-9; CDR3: CASSPSPAGAFDEQYF; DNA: TGTGCCAGCAGCCCCTCGCCGGCAGGGGCATTTGACGAGCAGTACTTC
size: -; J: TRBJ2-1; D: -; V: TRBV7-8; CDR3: CASSLVGGNEQFF; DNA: TGTGCCAGCAGCCTAGTGGGGGGCAATGAGCAGTTCTTC
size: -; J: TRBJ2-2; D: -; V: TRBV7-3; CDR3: CASSLGQANTGELFF; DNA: TGTGCCAGCAGCCTGGGACAAGCGAACACCGGGGAGCTGTTTTTT
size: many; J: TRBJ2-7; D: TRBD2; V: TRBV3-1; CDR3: CASSPDQRGAYEQYF; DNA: TGTGCCAGCAGCCCCGACCAGCGGGGGGCCTACGAGCAGTACTTC
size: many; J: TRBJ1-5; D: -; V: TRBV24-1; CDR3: CATSEGRETYSNQPQHF; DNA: TGTGCCACCAGTGAGGGCCGTGAAACTTATAGCAATCAGCCCCAGCATTTT
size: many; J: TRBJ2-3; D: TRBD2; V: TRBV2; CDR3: CASRTSGGRDTQYF; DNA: TGTGCCAGCAGAACTAGCGGGGGTCGAGATACGCAGTATTTT
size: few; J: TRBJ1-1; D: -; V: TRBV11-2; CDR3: CASSQLRGALF; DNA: TGTGCCAGCAGCCAGCTACGGGGAGCTCTCTTT
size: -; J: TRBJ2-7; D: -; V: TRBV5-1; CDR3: CASSLPETYEQYF; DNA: TGCGCCAGCAGCTTGCCGGAAACCTACGAGCAGTACTTC
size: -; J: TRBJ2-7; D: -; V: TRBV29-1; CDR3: CSVETGFHYEQYF; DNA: TGCAGCGTTGAAACGGGGTTTCACTACGAGCAGTACTTC
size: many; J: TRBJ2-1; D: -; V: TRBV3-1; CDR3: CASSPRPSVTDEQFF; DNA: TGTGCCAGCAGCCCCCGACCCTCCGTAACGGATGAGCAGTTCTTC
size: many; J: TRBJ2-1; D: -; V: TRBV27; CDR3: CASQLQAYSSLEEQFF; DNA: TGTGCCAGCCAACTCCAAGCCTACAGTAGTCTAGAGGAGCAGTTCTTC
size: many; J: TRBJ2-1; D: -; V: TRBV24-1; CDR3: CATSDGYNEQFF; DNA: TGTGCCACCAGCGACGGATACAATGAGCAGTTCTTC
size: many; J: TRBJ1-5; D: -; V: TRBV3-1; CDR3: CASSQSLNQPQHF; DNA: TGTGCCAGCAGCCAATCGCTGAATCAGCCCCAGCATTTT
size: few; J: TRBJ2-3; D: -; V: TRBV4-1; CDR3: CASSQRGNRVSTDTQYF; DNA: TGCGCCAGCAGCCAAAGGGGGAACAGGGTTTCCACAGATACGCAGTATTTT
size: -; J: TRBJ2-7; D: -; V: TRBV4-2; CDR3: CASSQDGAGNYEQYF; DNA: TGTGCCAGCAGCCAAGATGGGGCAGGGAACTACGAGCAGTACTTC
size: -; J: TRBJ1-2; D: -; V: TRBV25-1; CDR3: CASSEAVLNYGYTF; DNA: TGTGCCAGCAGTGAAGCGGTCCTCAACTATGGCTACACCTTC
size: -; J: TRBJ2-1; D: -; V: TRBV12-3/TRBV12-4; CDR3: CASSLGPLEEQFF; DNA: TGTGCCAGCAGTTTGGGGCCACTTGAAGAGCAGTTCTTC
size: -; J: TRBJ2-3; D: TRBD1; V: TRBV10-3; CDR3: CAISDTQGAGTDTQYF; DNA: TGTGCCATCAGTGATACCCAGGGGGCAGGCACAGATACGCAGTATTTT
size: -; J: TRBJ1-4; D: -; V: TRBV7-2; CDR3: CASSLGRRGLNEKLFF; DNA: TGTGCCAGCAGCTTAGGAAGGCGGGGGTTAAATGAAAAACTGTTTTTT
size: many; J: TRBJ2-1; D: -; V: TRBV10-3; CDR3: CAISEGWGNSYNEQFF; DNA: TGTGCCATCAGTGAGGGTTGGGGAAACTCCTACAATGAGCAGTTCTTC
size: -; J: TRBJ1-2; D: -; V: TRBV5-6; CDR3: CASSLRGLHGYTF; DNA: TGTGCCAGCAGCTTAAGAGGTTTGCATGGCTACACCTTC
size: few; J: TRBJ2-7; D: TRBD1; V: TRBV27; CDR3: CASSPVVWGQGHYEQYF; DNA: TGTGCCAGCAGCCCCGTGGTGTGGGGACAGGGGCACTACGAGCAGTACTTC
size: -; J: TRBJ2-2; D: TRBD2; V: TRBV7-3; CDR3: CASSLRSAGGSTGELFF; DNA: TGTGCCAGCAGCTTAAGATCCGCGGGGGGTTCCACCGGGGAGCTGTTTTTT
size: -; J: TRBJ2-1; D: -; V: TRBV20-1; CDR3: CSAEGSYNEQFF; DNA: TGCAGTGCTGAGGGCTCCTACAATGAGCAGTTCTTC
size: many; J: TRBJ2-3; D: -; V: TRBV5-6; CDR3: CASSLRGTDTQYF; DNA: TGTGCCAGCAGCCTTCGGGGCACAGATACGCAGTATTTT
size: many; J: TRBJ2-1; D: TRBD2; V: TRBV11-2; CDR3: CASSSPGLAGAPYNEQFF; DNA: TGTGCCAGCAGCTCTCCGGGACTAGCGGGGGCCCCCTACAATGAGCAGTTCTTC
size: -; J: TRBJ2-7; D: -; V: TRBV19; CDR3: CASSTSSGGYEQYF; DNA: TGTGCCAGTAGTACCTCCTCCGGAGGTTACGAGCAGTACTTC
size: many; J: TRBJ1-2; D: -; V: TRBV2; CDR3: CASSAYGYTF; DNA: TGTGCCAGCAGCGCATATGGCTACACCTTC
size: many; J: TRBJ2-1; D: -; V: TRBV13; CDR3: CASSFNLDIYNEQFF; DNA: TGTGCCAGCAGCTTTAATCTCGACATCTACAATGAGCAGTTCTTC
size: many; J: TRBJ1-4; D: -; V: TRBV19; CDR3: CATRGGRDEKLFF; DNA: TGTGCCACCCGGGGAGGTCGGGATGAAAAACTGTTTTTT
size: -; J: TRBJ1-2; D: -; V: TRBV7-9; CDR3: CASSLEGVYTF; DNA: TGTGCCAGCAGCTTAGAGGGCGTCTACACCTTC
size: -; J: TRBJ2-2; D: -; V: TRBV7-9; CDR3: CASSISSDVGELFF; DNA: TGTGCCAGCAGCATCTCCTCGGATGTCGGGGAGCTGTTTTTT